This T cell receptor beta chain was retrieved from a study of T-cell reconstitution after alpha-beta-depleted transplantation in children. Notes on the study in general: Surviving recipient cells, namely T cells and thymic progenitors, were the source of high day-60 TCRbeta diversity in some patients. T cells produced anew were the main source of T-cell counts and diversity one year after transplant. After transplant, at about two months, alpha-beta T cells were reportedly derived from several hundred expanded graft clones.

This clonotype has ten or more counts. Its antigen remains unknown. Germline-derived CDR1 and CDR2 are SGHNT and YYREEE (reference sequence). CDR3 size: 16 residues. J lost 1 base, V lost 5 bases, and 3 bases had no gene match. The TCRbeta library was prepared with unique molecular identifiers. Using its own MiXCR run on the PCR reads, TCRdb lists one record per CDR3 protein. This sample has 95,000 to 150,000 distinct CDR3 sequences, with roughly 24% found just once. The chain links TRBV5-4 to TRBJ2-1, with 13 bases aligning to TRBD2. The sequencing used PBMCs, mostly from graft donor cells, collected 180 days after TCRalphabeta/CD19-depleted stem cell transplant. The receptor's source is a male patient aged 2-15 years who had a stem cell transplant for chronic granulomatous disease, so the T cells may come from the graft donor. Here the CDR3 reads CASSPLAGGSYNEQFF. CDR3 DNA sequence: TGTGCCAGCAGTCCACTAGCGGGGGGGTCCTACAATGAGCAGTTCTTC.